This T cell receptor (beta chain) came from a study of a mutant IDH1 vaccine in newly diagnosed glioma. About the study: Visits V12 and V13 fell at weeks 35 and 47, respectively.

As for time point: week 35, safety follow-up. Every vaccine dose comprised 300 ug of mutant IDH1 20-mer peptide plus topical imiquimod. Note on this clone: Its antigen is unknown.

Germline V CDR1 and CDR2: GTSNPN, SVGIG (reference sequence). V was clipped by 0 bases and J by 4 bases, with 7 bases between them. The CDR3 consists of 13 residues. Here immunoSEQ multiplex PCR was the method, and the copy in TCRdb shows in-frame clones only, minus some. Of fewer than 45,000 clones listed, more than 80% were seen once; the top ten hold less than 2%. General observations from the study: The study observed vaccine-induced immune responses in roughly 93% of patients.

This sequence was found in a man aged 40-50 years with glioma. The chain employs TRBV30 and TRBJ1-5; D is ambiguous. Specimen: PBMCs, collected from a glioma patient whose treatment included an IDH1 peptide vaccine. This CDR3 reads CAWSVRENQPQHF. The DNA for the CDR3 is TGTGCCTGGAGTGTAAGGGAGAATCAGCCCCAGCATTTT.